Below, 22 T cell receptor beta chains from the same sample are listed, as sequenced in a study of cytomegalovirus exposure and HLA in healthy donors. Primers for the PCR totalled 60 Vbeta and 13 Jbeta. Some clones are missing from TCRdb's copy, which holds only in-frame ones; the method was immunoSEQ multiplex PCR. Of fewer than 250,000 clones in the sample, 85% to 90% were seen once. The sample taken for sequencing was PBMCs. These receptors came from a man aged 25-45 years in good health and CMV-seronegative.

DNA of the CDR3: TGTGCCAGCAGTGCTATACTCCGGACAATCTACGAGCAGTACTTC. Translated: CASSAILRTIYEQYF. V is TRBV27 and J is TRBJ2-7; D may be TRBD1 (5 bases). The V and J ends lost 5 bases and 3 bases respectively, with 17 bases between them. CDR1 and CDR2 from the germline V gene are MNHEY and SMNVEV (reference sequence). The CDR3 consists of 15 residues.

CDR3 loop: CASSEQGRGYTF. The CDR3 DNA sequence: TGTGCCAGCTCGGAACAGGGTAGGGGCTACACCTTC. V is TRBV28 and J is TRBJ1-2; tentative D call: TRBD1 (6 bases). With 8 bases removed from V and 8 bases from J, the gap between germline ends came to 15 bases. The CDR3 runs 12 residues. Germline V gene lookup returns CDR1 MDHEN and CDR2 SYDVKM.

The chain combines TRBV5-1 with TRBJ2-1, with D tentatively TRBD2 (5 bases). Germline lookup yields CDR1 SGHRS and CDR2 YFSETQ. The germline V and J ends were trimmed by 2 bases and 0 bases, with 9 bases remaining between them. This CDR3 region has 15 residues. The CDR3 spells CASSLEGSSYNEQFF. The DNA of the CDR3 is TGCGCCAGCAGCTTAGAGGGCTCCTCCTACAATGAGCAGTTCTTC.

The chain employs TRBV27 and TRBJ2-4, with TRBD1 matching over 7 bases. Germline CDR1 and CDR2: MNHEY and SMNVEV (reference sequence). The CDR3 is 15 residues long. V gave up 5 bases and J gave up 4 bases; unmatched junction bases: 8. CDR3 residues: CASSPDRLPKNIQYF. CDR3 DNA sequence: TGTGCCAGCAGTCCGGACAGGTTACCTAAAAACATTCAGTACTTC.

The CDR3 region is CASSPLVYRPQLSNQPQHF. The CDR3 DNA sequence: TGTGCCAGCAGTCCCTTAGTGTACAGGCCCCAACTTAGCAATCAGCCCCAGCATTTT. The genes are TRBV28 and TRBJ1-5; a weak D match, TRBD1 (5 bases). There are 19 residues in the CDR3. Germline CDR1 reads MDHEN; CDR2 reads SYDVKM. Trimming shortened V by 5 bases and J by 0 bases, and 23 bases separated the two germline ends.

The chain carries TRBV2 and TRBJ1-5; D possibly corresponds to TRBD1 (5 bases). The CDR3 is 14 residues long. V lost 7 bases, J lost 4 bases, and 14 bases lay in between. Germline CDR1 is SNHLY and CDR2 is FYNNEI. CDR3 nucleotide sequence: TGTGCCAGCAATGAGCGACAGTCGAATCAGCCCCAGCATTTT. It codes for CASNERQSNQPQHF.

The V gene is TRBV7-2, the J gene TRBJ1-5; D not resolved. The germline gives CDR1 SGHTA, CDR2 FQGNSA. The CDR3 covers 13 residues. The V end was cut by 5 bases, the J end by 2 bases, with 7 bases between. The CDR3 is CASSPTGNQPQHF. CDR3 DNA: TGTGCCAGCAGCCCCACGGGCAATCAGCCCCAGCATTTT. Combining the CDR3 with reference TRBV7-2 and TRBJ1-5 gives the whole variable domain GAGVSQSPSNKVTEKGKDVELRCDPISGHTALYWYRQSLGQGLEFLIYFQGNSAPDKSGLPSDRFSAERTGGSVSTLTIQRTQQEDSAVYLCASSPTGNQPQHFGDGTRLSIL.

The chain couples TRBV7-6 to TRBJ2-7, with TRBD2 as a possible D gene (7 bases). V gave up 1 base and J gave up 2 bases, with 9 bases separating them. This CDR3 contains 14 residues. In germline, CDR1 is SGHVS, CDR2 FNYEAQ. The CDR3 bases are TGTGCCAGCAGCTTAGAGGGGGGGACCTACGAGCAGTACTTC. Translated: CASSLEGGTYEQYF.

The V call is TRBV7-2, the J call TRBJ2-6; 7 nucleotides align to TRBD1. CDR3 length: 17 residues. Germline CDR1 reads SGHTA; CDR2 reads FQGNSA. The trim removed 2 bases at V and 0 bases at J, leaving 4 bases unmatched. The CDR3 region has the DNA TGTGCCAGCAGCTTATGGACAGGATCCTCTGGGGCCAACGTCCTGACTTTC. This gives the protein CASSLWTGSSGANVLTF.

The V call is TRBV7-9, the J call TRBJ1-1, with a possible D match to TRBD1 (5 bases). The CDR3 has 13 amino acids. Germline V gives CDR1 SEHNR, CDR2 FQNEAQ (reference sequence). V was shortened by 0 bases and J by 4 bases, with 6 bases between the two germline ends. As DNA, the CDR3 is TGTGCCAGCAGCTTAGCTAGGGGCACTGAAGCTTTCTTT. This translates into CASSLARGTEAFF.

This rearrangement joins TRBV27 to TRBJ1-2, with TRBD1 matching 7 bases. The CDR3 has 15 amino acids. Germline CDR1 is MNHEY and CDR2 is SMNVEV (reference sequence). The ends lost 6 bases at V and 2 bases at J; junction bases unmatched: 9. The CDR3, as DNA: TGTGCCAGCAGCTCCTCGGGACAGACAAACTATGGCTACACCTTC. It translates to CASSSSGQTNYGYTF.

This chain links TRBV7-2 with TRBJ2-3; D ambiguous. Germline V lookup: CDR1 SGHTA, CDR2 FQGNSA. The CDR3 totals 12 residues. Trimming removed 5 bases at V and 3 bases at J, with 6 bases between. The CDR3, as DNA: TGTGCCAGCAGCCTTCTGACAGATACGCAGTATTTT. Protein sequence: CASSLLTDTQYF.

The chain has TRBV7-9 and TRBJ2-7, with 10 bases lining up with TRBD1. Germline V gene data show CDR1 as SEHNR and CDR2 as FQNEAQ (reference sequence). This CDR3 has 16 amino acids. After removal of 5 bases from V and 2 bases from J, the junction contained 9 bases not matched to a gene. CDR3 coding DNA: TGTGCCAGCAGCAACCGCGGGACAGGGGTAGCCTACGAGCAGTACTTC. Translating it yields CASSNRGTGVAYEQYF.

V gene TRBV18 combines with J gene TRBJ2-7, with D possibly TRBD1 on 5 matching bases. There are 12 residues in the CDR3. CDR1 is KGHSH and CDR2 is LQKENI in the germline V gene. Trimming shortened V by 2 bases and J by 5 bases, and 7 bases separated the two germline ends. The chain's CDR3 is CASSPSRDEQYF. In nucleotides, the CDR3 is TGTGCCAGCTCACCAAGCAGGGACGAGCAGTACTTC.

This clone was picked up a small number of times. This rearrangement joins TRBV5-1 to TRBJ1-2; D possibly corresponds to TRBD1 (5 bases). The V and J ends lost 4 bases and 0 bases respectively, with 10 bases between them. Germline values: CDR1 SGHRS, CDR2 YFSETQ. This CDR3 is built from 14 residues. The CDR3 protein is CASSPTGANYGYTF. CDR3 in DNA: TGCGCCAGCAGCCCCACGGGGGCTAACTATGGCTACACCTTC.

CDR3: CASIWRGENTEAFF. Written as DNA, the CDR3 is TGTGCCAGCATTTGGAGAGGAGAGAACACTGAAGCTTTCTTT. This chain links TRBV7-9 with TRBJ1-1; the D is unclear. Trimming removed 7 bases at V and 1 base at J, with 13 bases between. Germline V gives CDR1 SEHNR, CDR2 FQNEAQ (reference sequence). CDR3 size: 14 residues.

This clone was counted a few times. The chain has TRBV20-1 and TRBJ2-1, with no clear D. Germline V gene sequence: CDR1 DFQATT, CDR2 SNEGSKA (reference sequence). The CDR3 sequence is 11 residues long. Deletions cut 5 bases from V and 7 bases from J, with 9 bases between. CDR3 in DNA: TGCAGTGCTTCGGCGGAAAATGAGCAGTTCTTC. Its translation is CSASAENEQFF.

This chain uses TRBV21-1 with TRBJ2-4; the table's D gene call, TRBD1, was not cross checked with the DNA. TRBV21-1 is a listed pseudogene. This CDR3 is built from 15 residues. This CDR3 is CASSRRPDRGGIQYF. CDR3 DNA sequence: TGTGCCAGCAGCCGACGTCCGGACAGGGGGGGCATTCAGTACTTC.

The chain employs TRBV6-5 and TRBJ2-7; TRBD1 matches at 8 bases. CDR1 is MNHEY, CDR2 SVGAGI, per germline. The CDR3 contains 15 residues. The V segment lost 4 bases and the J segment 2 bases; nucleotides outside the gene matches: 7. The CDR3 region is CASSSHRQGTYEQYF. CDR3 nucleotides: TGTGCCAGCAGTTCCCACCGACAGGGGACCTACGAGCAGTACTTC.

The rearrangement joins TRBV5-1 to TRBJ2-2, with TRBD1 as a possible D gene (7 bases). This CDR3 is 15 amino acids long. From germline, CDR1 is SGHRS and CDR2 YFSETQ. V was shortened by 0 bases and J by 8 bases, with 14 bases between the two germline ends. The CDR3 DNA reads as TGCGCCAGCAGCTTGGTGCCAGGGGGGCCTGGGGAGCTGTTTTTT. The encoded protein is CASSLVPGGPGELFF.

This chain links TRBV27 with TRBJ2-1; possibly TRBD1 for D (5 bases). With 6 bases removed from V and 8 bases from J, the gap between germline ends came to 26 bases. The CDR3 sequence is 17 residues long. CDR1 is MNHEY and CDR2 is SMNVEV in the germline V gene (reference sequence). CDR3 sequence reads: CASSLTPKVQGGHEQFF. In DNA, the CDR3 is TGTGCCAGCAGCCTAACCCCTAAGGTCCAGGGTGGGCATGAGCAGTTCTTC.

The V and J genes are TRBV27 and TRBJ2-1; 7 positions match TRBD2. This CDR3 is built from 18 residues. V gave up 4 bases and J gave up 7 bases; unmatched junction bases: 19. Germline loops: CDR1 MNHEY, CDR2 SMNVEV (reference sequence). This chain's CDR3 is CASSSWVVFGGDGNEQFF. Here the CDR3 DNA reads TGTGCCAGCAGTTCGTGGGTCGTGTTTGGGGGGGATGGGAATGAGCAGTTCTTC.